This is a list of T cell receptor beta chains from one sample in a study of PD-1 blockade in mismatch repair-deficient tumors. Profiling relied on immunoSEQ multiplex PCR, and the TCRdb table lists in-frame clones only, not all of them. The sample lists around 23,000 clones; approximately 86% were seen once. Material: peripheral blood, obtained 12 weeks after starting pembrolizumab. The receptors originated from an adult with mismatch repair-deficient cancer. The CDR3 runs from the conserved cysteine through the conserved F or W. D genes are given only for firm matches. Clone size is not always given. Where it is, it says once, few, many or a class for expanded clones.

CDR3aa: CASRTGQPYEQYF; CDR3nt: TGTGCCAGCAGAACAGGACAGCCCTACGAGCAGTACTTC; j_gene: TRBJ2-7; v_gene: TRBV28; d_gene: NA; abundance: NA
CDR3aa: CASSSGTSGSYNEQFF; CDR3nt: TGTGCCAGCAGTTCCGGGACTAGCGGCTCCTACAATGAGCAGTTCTTC; j_gene: TRBJ2-1; v_gene: TRBV27; d_gene: TRBD2; abundance: NA
CDR3aa: CASSLVRTANTEAFF; CDR3nt: TGTGCCAGCAGCTTAGTCAGGACGGCGAACACTGAAGCTTTCTTT; j_gene: TRBJ1-1; v_gene: TRBV7-8; d_gene: NA; abundance: NA
CDR3aa: CASSVGTSTETQYF; CDR3nt: TGCGCCAGCAGCGTTGGGACTAGCACAGAGACCCAGTACTTC; j_gene: TRBJ2-5; v_gene: TRBV5-1; d_gene: TRBD2; abundance: NA
CDR3aa: CASIDRDSYGEQFF; CDR3nt: TGTGCCAGTATCGACCGGGACTCGTATGGTGAGCAGTTCTTC; j_gene: TRBJ2-1; v_gene: TRBV19; d_gene: NA; abundance: NA
CDR3aa: CASSVRTGHSNQPQHF; CDR3nt: TGTGCCAGTAGTGTAAGGACAGGACATAGCAATCAGCCCCAGCATTTT; j_gene: TRBJ1-5; v_gene: TRBV19; d_gene: TRBD1; abundance: NA
CDR3aa: CASSLGLAPYNEQFF; CDR3nt: TGTGCCAGCAGCTTGGGCCTAGCCCCCTACAATGAGCAGTTCTTC; j_gene: TRBJ2-1; v_gene: TRBV7-2; d_gene: NA; abundance: NA
CDR3aa: CASSSAPSTDTQYF; CDR3nt: TGTGCCAGCAGCTCTGCCCCGAGCACAGATACGCAGTATTTT; j_gene: TRBJ2-3; v_gene: TRBV11-3; d_gene: NA; abundance: once
CDR3aa: CASSIMRVTSTDTQYF; CDR3nt: TGTGCCAGTAGTATCATGCGGGTTACTAGCACAGATACGCAGTATTTT; j_gene: TRBJ2-3; v_gene: TRBV19; d_gene: NA; abundance: NA
CDR3aa: CASRGTPGNTIYF; CDR3nt: TGTGCCAGCAGGGGGACCCCTGGAAACACCATATATTTT; j_gene: TRBJ1-3; v_gene: TRBV6-1; d_gene: NA; abundance: NA
CDR3aa: CSVSSNYGYTF; CDR3nt: TGCAGCGTTTCCTCTAACTATGGCTACACCTTC; j_gene: TRBJ1-2; v_gene: TRBV29-1; d_gene: NA; abundance: NA
CDR3aa: CAISAAPWGQDTQYF; CDR3nt: TGTGCCATCAGTGCCGCTCCGTGGGGGCAAGATACGCAGTATTTT; j_gene: TRBJ2-3; v_gene: TRBV10-3; d_gene: NA; abundance: NA
CDR3aa: CASSQGLNYEQYF; CDR3nt: TGCGCCAGCAGCCAAGGACTCAACTACGAGCAGTACTTC; j_gene: TRBJ2-7; v_gene: TRBV4-1; d_gene: NA; abundance: NA
CDR3aa: CASSLGGSSYNEQFF; CDR3nt: TGTGCCAGCAGCTTGGGTGGGAGTTCCTACAATGAGCAGTTCTTC; j_gene: TRBJ2-1; v_gene: TRBV5-8; d_gene: NA; abundance: NA